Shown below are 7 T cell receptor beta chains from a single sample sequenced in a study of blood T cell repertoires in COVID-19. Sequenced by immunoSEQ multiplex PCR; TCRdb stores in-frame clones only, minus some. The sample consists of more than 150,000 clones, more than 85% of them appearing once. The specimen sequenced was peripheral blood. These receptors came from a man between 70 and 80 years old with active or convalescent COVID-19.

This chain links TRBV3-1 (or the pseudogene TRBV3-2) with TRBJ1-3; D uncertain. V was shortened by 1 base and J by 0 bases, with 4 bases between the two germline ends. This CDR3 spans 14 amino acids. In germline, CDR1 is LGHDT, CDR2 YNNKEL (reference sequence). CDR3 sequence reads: CASSQAFSGNTIYF. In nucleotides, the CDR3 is TGTGCCAGCAGCCAAGCTTTCTCTGGAAACACCATATATTTT.

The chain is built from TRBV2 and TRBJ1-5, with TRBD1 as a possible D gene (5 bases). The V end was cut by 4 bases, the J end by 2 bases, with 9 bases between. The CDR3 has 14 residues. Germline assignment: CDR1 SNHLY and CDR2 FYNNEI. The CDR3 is CASSAGVGNQPQHF. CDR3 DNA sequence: TGTGCCAGCAGTGCGGGGGTGGGCAATCAGCCCCAGCATTTT.

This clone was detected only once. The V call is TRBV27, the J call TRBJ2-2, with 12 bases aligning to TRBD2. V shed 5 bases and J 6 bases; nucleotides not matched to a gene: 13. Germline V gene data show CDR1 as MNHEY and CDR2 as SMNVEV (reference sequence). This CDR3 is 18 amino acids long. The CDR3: CASSPNLAGGPFPGELFF. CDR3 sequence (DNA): TGTGCCAGCAGTCCGAACCTAGCGGGGGGGCCATTTCCCGGGGAGCTGTTTTTT.

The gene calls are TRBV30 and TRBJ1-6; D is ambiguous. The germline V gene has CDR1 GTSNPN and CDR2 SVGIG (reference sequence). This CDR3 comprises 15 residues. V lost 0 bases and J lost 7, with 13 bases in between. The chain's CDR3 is CAWSVRQATNSPLHF. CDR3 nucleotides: TGTGCCTGGAGTGTACGTCAGGCGACAAATTCACCCCTCCACTTT.

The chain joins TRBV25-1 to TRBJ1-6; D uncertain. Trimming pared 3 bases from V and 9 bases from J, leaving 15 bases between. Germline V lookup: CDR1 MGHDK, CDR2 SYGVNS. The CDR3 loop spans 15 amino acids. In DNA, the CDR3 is TGTGCCAGCAGTGAGAACAGAGTTAATGGTTCACCCCTCCACTTT. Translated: CASSENRVNGSPLHF.

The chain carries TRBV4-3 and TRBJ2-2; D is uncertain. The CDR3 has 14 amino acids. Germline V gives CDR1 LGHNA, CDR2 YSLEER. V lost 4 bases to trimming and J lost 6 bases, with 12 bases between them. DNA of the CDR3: TGCGCCAGCAGCCCTTTTGTCTCGGCCGGGGAGCTGTTTTTT. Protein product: CASSPFVSAGELFF.

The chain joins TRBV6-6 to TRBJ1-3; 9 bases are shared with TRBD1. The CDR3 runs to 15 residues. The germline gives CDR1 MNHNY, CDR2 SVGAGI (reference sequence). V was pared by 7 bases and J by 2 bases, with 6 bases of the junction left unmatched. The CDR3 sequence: CASKSRDRAGNTIYF. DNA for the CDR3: TGTGCCAGCAAGTCCAGGGACAGGGCTGGAAACACCATATATTTT.